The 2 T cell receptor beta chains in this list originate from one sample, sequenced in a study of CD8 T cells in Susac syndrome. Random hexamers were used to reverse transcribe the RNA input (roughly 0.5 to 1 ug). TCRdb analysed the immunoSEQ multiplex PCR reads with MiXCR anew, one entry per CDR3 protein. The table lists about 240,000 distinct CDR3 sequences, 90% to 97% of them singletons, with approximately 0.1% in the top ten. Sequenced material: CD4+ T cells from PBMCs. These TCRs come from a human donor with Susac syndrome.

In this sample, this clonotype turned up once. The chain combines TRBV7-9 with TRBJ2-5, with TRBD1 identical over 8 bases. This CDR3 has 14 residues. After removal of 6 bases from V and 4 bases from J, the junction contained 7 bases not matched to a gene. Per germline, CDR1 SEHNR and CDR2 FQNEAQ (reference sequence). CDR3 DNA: TGTGCCAGCAGACCTGGACAGGGAGGAGAGACCCAGTACTTC. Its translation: CASRPGQGGETQYF.

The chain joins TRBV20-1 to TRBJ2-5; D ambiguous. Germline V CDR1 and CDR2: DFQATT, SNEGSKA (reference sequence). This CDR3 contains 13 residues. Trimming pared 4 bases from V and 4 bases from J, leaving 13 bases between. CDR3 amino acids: CSATLVSGETQYF. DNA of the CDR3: TGCAGTGCTACCTTGGTCTCCGGAGAGACCCAGTACTTC.